This T cell receptor beta chain was documented in a study of response to subunit inactivated influenza vaccine. This clonotype has only a few counts. Its antigen is unidentified. TCRdb called the RT-PCR reads again in MiXCR, with one record for every CDR3 protein. The sample has 750,000 to 850,000 distinct CDR3 sequences, 18% seen once. The V end lost 6 bases, the J end lost 8 bases, and 13 bases lay between the germline ends. CDR3 size: 11 residues. Germline values: CDR1 DFQATT, CDR2 SNEGSKA (reference sequence). General observations from the study: New T cells are recruited in small numbers by each seasonal influenza vaccination, according to the authors' suggestion.

This receptor was taken from a middle-aged man who received an inactivated influenza vaccine. The sample was PBMCs from blood, taken 4 to 6 days after vaccination. The V gene is TRBV20-1, the J gene TRBJ1-2; D is ambiguous. CDR3 DNA: TGCAGTGCGGCCTGGGGTGAGGGCTACACCTTC. Translating it yields CSAAWGEGYTF.